This T cell receptor beta chain was captured by sequencing in a study of T cells in Graves' hyperthyroidism and ophthalmopathy. Study as a whole: Upon initial diagnosis and before any treatment, peripheral blood was collected.

Note on this clonotype: An end of the junction differs from the germline gene, which may be a read error.

The CDR3 is 13 amino acids. Germline CDR1 and CDR2: DFQATT and SNEGSKA (reference sequence). RNA transcripts yielded amplified TCR beta CDR3 regions. The primer set for the first-round RT-PCR of the TCR CDR3 was HTBI. In TCRdb, the multiplex PCR reads were re-called with MiXCR into one record per CDR3 protein. The sample lists 500,000 to 650,000 distinct CDR3 sequences; 20% were seen once. The source is a man aged 40-49 years with Graves' ophthalmopathy. The sequencing sample was made of blood. The V and J genes are TRBV20-1 and TRBJ2-5, with D unclear. The CDR3 bases are TGCAGCCCCCTCAAGGGTCTCCTAGAGGCCCAGTACTTC. Translation gives CSPLKGLLEAQYF.